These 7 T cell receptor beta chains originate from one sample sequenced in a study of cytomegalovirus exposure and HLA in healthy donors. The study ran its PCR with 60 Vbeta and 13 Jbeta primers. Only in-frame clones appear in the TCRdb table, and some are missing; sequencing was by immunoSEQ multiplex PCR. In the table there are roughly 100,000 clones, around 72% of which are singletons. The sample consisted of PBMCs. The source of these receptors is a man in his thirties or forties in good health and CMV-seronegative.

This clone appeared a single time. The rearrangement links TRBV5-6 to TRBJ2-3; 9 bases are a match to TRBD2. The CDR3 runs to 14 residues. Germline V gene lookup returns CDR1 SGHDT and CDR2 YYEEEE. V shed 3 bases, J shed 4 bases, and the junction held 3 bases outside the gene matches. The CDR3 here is CASSSSGAPDTQYF. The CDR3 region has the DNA TGTGCCAGCAGCTCTAGCGGGGCCCCAGATACGCAGTATTTT.

CDR3 in amino acids: CASSVGSNYNEQFF. The CDR3 DNA sequence: TGTGCCAGCAGCGTAGGTAGTAACTACAATGAGCAGTTCTTC. The chain employs TRBV9 and TRBJ2-1; D remains ambiguous. Germline-derived CDR1 and CDR2 are SGDLS and YYNGEE. The CDR3 has 14 amino acids. V lost 0 bases to trimming and J lost 3 bases, with 7 bases between them.

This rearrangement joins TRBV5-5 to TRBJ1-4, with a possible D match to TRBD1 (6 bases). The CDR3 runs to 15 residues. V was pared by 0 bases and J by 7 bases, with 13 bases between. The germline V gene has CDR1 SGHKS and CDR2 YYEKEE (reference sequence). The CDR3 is CASSLGVAGAEKLFF. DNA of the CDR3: TGTGCCAGCAGCTTGGGAGTGGCAGGGGCTGAAAAACTGTTTTTT.

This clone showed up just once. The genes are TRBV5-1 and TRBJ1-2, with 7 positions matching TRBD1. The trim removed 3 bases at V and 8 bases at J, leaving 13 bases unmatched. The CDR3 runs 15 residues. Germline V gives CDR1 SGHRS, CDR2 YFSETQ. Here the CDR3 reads CASSYRDSQLTGYTF. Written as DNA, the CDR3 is TGCGCCAGCAGCTACCGGGACAGCCAATTAACCGGCTACACCTTC.

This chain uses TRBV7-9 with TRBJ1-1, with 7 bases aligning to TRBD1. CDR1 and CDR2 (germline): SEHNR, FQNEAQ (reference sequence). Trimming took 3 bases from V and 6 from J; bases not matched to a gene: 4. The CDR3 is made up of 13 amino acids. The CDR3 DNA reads TGTGCCAGCAGCTTGACAGGGCGTCCTGAAGCTTTCTTT. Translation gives CASSLTGRPEAFF.

The CDR3 DNA follows: TGTGCCAGCAGCTTAGGGGCGGGAGGAGCCGATACGCAGTATTTT. Protein: CASSLGAGGADTQYF. The chain recombines TRBV7-3 with TRBJ2-3; 8 bases fit TRBD2. This CDR3 has 15 residues. Losses at the gene ends were 2 bases for V and 6 bases for J; bases not matched to a gene: 7. Looked up from germline, CDR1 is SGHTA and CDR2 is FQGTGA.

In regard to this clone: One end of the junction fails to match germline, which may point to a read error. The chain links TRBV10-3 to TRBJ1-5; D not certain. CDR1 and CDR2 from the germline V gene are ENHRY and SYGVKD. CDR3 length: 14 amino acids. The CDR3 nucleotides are TGTGCCATCAGTGAGGGGCCTACCAATCGGCCCCAGCATTTT. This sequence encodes CAISEGPTNRPQHF.